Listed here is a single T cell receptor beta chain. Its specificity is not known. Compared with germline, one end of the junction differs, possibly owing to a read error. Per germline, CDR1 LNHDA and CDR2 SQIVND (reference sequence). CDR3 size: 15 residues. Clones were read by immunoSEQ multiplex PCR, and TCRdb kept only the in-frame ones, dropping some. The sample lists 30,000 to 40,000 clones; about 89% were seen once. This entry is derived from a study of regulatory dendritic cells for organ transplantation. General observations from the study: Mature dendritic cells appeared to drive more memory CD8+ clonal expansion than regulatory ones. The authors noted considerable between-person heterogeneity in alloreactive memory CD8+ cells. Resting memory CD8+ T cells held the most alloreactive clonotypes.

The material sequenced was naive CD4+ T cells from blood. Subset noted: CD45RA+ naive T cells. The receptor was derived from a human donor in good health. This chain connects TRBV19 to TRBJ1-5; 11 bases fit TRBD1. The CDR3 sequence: CASSIQGTGGQSQHF. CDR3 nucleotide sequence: TGTGCCAGTAGTATACAGGGGACAGGGGGTCAGTCCCAGCATTTT.